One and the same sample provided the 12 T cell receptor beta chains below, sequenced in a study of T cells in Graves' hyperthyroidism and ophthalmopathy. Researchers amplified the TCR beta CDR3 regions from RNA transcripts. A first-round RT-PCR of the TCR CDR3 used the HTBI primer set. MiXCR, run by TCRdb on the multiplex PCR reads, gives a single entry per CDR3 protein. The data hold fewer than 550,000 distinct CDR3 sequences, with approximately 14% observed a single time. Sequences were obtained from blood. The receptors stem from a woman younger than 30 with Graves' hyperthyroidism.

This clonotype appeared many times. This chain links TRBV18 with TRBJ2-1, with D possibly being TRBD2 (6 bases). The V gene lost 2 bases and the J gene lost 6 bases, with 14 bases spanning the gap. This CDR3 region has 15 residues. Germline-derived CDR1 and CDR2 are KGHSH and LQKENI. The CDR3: CASSPWGVIINEQFF. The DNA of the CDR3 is TGTGCCAGCTCACCATGGGGGGTGATTATCAATGAGCAGTTCTTC.

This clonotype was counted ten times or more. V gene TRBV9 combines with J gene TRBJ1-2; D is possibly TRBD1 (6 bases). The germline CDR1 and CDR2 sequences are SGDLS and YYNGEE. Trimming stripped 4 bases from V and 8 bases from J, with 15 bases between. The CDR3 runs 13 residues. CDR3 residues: CASSTGRRGGYTF. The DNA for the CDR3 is TGTGCCAGCAGCACAGGGCGTCGAGGAGGCTACACCTTC.

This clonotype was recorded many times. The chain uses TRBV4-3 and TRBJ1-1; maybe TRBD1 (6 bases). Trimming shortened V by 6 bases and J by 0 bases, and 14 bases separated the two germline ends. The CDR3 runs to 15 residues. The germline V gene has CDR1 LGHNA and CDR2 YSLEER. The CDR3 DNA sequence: TGCGCCAGCAGTACCGGGACAATGATGAACACTGAAGCTTTCTTT. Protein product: CASSTGTMMNTEAFF.

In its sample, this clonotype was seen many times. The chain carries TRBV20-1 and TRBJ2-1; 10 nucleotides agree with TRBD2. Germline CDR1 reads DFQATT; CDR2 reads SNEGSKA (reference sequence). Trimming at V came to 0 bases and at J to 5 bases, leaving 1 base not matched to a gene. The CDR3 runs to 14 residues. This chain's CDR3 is CSARDGTSDNEQFF. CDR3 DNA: TGCAGTGCTAGAGATGGGACTAGCGACAATGAGCAGTTCTTC.

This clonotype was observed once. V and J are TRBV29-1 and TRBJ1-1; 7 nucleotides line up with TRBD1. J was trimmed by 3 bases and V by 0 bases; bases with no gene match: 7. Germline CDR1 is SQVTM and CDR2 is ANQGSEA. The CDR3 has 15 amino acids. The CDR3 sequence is CSVEDLGQRDTEAFF. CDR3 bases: TGCAGCGTTGAAGACTTGGGACAGCGGGACACTGAAGCTTTCTTT.

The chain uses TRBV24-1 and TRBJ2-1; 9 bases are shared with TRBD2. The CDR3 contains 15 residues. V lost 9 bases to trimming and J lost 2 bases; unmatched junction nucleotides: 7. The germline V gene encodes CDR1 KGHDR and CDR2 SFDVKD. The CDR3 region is CATSSGGLTYNEQFF. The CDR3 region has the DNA TGTGCCACCTCCAGCGGGGGGTTAACCTACAATGAGCAGTTCTTC.

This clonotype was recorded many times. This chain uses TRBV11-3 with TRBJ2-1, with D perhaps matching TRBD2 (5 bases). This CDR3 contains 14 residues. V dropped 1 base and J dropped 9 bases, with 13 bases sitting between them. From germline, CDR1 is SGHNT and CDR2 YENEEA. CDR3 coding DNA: TGTGCCAGCAGCTTAGGGGGAGACATTGGTGAGCAGTTCTTC. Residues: CASSLGGDIGEQFF. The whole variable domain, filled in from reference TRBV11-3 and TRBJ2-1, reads EAGVVQSPRYKIIEKKQPVAFWCNPISGHNTLYWYLQNLGQGPELLIRYENEEAVDDSQLPKDRFSAERLKGVDSTLKIQPAELGDSAVYLCASSLGGDIGEQFFGPGTRLTVL.

The CDR3 loop is CASSLGTSGSADTQYF. DNA for the CDR3: TGTGCCAGCAGTTTAGGGACTAGCGGGAGTGCAGATACGCAGTATTTT. The gene calls are TRBV28 and TRBJ2-3, with TRBD2 identical over 14 bases. This CDR3 region has 16 residues. The germline V gene encodes CDR1 MDHEN and CDR2 SYDVKM. The ends lost 2 bases at V and 4 bases at J; junction bases unmatched: 2.

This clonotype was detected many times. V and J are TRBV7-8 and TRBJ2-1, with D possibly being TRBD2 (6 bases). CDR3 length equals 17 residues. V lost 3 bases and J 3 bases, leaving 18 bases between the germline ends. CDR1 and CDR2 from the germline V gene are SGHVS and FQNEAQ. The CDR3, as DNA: TGTGCCAGCAGCTTTCTAAGCGGGTACCACCGCTACAATGAGCAGTTCTTC. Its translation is CASSFLSGYHRYNEQFF.

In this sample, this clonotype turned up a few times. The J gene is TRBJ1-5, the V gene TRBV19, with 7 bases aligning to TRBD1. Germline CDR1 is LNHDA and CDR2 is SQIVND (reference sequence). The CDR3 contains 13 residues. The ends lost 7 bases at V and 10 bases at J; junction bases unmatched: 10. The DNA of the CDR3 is TGTGCCAGTAACGGACAGGTCGATGAACCCCAGCATTTT. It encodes CASNGQVDEPQHF.

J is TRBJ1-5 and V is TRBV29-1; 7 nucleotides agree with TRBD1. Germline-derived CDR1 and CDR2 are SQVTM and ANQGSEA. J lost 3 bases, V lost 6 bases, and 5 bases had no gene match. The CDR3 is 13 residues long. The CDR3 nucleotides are TGCAGCGTGGCTACAGGGGTCAATCAGCCCCAGCATTTT. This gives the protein CSVATGVNQPQHF.

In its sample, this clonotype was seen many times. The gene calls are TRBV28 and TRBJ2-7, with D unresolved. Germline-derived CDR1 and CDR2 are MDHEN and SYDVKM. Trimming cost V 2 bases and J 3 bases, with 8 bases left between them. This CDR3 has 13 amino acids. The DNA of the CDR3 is TGTGCCAGCAGTTTAGGGTCAGACTACGAGCAGTACTTC. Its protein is CASSLGSDYEQYF.